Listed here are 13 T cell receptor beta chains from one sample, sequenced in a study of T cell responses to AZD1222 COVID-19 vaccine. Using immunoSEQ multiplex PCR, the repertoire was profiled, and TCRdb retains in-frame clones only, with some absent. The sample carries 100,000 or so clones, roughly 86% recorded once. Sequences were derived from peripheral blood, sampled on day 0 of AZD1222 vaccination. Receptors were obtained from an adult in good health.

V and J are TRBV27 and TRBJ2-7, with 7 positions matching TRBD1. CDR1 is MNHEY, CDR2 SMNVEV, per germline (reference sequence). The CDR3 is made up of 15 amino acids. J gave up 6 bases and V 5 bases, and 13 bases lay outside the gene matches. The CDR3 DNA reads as TGTGCCAGCAGTCCAGAGACAGGGAATTGGGTCGAGCAGTACTTC. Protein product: CASSPETGNWVEQYF.

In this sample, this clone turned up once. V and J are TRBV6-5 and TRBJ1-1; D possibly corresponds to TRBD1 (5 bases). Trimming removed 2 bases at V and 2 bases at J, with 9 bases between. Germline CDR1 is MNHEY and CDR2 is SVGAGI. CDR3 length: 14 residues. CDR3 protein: CASSYTGPNTEAFF. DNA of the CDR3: TGTGCCAGCAGTTACACAGGACCAAACACTGAAGCTTTCTTT.

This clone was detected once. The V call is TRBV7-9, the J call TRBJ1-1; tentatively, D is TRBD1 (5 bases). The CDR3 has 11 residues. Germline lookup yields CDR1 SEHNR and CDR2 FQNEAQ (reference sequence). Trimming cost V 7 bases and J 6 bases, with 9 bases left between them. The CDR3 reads CASTRGAEAFF. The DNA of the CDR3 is TGTGCCAGCACAAGGGGTGCTGAAGCTTTCTTT.

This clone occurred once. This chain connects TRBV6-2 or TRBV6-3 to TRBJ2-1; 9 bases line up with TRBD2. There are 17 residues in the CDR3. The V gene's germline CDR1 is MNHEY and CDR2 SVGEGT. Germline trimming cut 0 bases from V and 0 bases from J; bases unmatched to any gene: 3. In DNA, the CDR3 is TGTGCCAGCAGTTACTCGACTAGCGGAAGCTCCTACAATGAGCAGTTCTTC. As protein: CASSYSTSGSSYNEQFF.

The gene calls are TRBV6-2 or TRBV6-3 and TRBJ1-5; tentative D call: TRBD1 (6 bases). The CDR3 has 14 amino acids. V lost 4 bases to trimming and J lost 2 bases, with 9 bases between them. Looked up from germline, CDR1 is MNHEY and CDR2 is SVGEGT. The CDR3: CASSSGGGNQPQHF. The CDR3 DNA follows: TGTGCCAGCAGTTCGGGGGGCGGCAATCAGCCCCAGCATTTT.

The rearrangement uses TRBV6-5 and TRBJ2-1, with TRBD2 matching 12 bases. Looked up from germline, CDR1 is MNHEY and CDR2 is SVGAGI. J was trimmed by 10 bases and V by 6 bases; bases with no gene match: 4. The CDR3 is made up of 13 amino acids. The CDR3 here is CASSRGLAGEQFF. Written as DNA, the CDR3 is TGTGCCAGCAGCCGAGGACTAGCGGGAGAGCAGTTCTTC.

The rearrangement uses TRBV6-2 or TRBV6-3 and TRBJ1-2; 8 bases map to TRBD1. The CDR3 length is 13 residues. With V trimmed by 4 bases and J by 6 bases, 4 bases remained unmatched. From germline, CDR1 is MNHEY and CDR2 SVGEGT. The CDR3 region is CASSLSGGNGYTF. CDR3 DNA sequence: TGTGCCAGCAGTTTATCAGGGGGCAATGGCTACACCTTC.

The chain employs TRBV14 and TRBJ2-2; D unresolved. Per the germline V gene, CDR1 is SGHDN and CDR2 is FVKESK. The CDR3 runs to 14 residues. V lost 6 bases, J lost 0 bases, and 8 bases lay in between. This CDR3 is CASSLWANTGELFF. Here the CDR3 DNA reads TGTGCCAGCAGTTTGTGGGCGAACACCGGGGAGCTGTTTTTT. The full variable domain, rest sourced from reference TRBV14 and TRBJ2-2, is EAGVTQFPSHSVIEKGQTVTLRCDPISGHDNLYWYRRVMGKEIKFLLHFVKESKQDESGMPNNRFLAERTGGTYSTLKVQPAELEDSGVYFCASSLWANTGELFFGEGSRLTVL.

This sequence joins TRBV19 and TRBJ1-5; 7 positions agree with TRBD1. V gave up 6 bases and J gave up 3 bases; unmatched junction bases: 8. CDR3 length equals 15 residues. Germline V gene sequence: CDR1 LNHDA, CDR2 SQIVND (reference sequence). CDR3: CASSQGGYHNQPQHF. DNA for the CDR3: TGTGCCAGTAGCCAGGGGGGCTACCACAATCAGCCCCAGCATTTT.

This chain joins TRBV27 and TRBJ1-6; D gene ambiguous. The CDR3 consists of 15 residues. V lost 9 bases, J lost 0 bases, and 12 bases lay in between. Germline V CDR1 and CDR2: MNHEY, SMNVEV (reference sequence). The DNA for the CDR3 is TGTGCCAGTCGACGCGAGAGCTCCTATAATTCACCCCTCCACTTT. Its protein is CASRRESSYNSPLHF.

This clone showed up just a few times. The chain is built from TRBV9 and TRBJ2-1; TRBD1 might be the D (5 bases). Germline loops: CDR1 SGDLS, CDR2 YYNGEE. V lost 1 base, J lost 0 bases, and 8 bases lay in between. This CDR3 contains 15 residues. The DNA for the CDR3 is TGTGCCAGCAGCGTACAGGGAAACTCCTACAATGAGCAGTTCTTC. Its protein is CASSVQGNSYNEQFF.

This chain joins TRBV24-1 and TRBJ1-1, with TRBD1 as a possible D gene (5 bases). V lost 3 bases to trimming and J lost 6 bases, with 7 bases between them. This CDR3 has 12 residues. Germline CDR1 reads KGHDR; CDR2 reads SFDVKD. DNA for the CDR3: TGTGCCACCAGTGATCGAGGGGCTGAAGCTTTCTTT. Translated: CATSDRGAEAFF.

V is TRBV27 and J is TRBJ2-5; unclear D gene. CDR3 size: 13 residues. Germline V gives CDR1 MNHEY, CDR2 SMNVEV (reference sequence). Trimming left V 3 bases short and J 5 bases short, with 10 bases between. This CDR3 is CASSFAPSETQYF. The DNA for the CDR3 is TGTGCCAGCAGTTTCGCCCCTTCGGAGACCCAGTACTTC.